The T cell receptor beta chain under discussion was sequenced for a study of response to subunit inactivated influenza vaccine. Broader study findings: Each seasonal influenza vaccination, the authors suggested, recruits few new T cells.

TCRdb ran MiXCR on the RT-PCR reads and lists one entry per CDR3 protein. The profile shows over 800,000 distinct CDR3 sequences, roughly 20% of them singletons. The CDR3 has 13 residues. Per the germline V gene, CDR1 is SGHTA and CDR2 is FQGNSA. Trimming took off 10 bases at V and 3 bases at J, with 15 bases between the two ends. This clonotype occurred a few times. Its antigen is undetermined. V gene TRBV7-2 combines with J gene TRBJ1-1; D possibly corresponds to TRBD1 (6 bases). The source material was PBMCs from blood, sampled 5 days after vaccination. The receptor's source is a man aged 45 to 65 who received an inactivated influenza vaccine. The DNA for the CDR3 is TGTGCCACCTCATCCCACAGGGACACTGAAGCTTTCTTT. Amino acid sequence: CATSSHRDTEAFF.